This note documents a single TCR beta chain sequence. Its antigen remains unidentified. Some clones are missing from TCRdb's copy, which holds only in-frame ones; the method was immunoSEQ multiplex PCR. The data hold about 2.3 million clones, with roughly 92% observed a single time. This record comes from a study of shared clonotypes between healthy human individuals. Across the study: Researchers assigned three CD4 naive, three CD4 memory, two CD8 naive and one CD8 memory plate to each donor. Points from the study as a whole: Shared clonotypes: about 5.3% naive CD4, roughly 4% naive CD8, 2.3% memory CD4, 0.35% to 0.5% memory CD8.

Both subsets, CD45RA+ naive and CD45RA-negative memory, were split from the CD4+ cells. Material: naive CD4+ T cells from PBMCs. Regarding subset: CD45RA+ positively selected. The receptor was isolated from a man aged 18 to 29 in good health. Some clones in this sample may be carry-over from other donors' samples.

Written as DNA, the CDR3 is TGTGCCAGTAGTATGGGGGCCGGGAGGAAGTACAATGAGCAGTTCTTC. This sequence encodes CASSMGAGRKYNEQFF. The gene calls are TRBV19 and TRBJ2-1; the D gene is possibly TRBD2 (7 bases). The CDR3 extends over 16 amino acids. Trimming took 3 bases from V and 4 from J, leaving 16 bases between them. Germline assignment: CDR1 LNHDA and CDR2 SQIVND (reference sequence). Full variable domain (outside the CDR3, taken from reference TRBV19 and TRBJ2-1): DGGITQSPKYLFRKEGQNVTLSCEQNLNHDAMYWYRQDPGQGLRLIYYSQIVNDFQKGDIAEGYSVSREKKESFPLTVTSAQKNPTAFYLCASSMGAGRKYNEQFFGPGTRLTVL.